The rows below give T cell receptor beta chains drawn from one sample of a study of T cell changes during pregnancy in multiple sclerosis. Here immunoSEQ multiplex PCR was the method, and the copy in TCRdb shows in-frame clones only, minus some. The sample consists of 95,000 to 100,000 clones, more than 85% of them appearing once. The sample in question was peripheral blood, obtained in the second trimester of pregnancy. These receptors all stem from a female donor with multiple sclerosis, enrolled in a pregnancy study. CDR3s include the opening cysteine and the closing phenylalanine or tryptophan. A D gene is named only where the DNA matches it firmly. The size entry is marked missing in some rows and otherwise reads once, few, many or a size class.

D	size	J	V	DNA	CDR3
TRBD2	NA	TRBJ2-7	TRBV14	TGTGCCAGCAGCCAAGATAGTCCGGCGGGAGTCGGCCACGAGCAGTACTTC	CASSQDSPAGVGHEQYF
TRBD2	NA	TRBJ2-7	TRBV15	TGTGCCACCTCGGGACTAGCCAGGGAGCAGTACTTC	CATSGLAREQYF
NA	NA	TRBJ2-7	TRBV15	TGTGCCACCAGCAGAGACAGGGGCCCCTACGAGCAGTACTTC	CATSRDRGPYEQYF
TRBD1	NA	TRBJ2-7	TRBV18	TGTGCCAGCTCACTCGGGACAGGGACCCCTTGGGAGCAGTACTTC	CASSLGTGTPWEQYF
NA	NA	TRBJ2-1	TRBV27	TGTGCCAGCAGTGAGACAGGCTCCTACAATGAGCAGTTCTTC	CASSETGSYNEQFF
TRBD2	NA	TRBJ2-2	TRBV19	TGTGCCAGTAAATCGGGGGGTCGGGAACGGAACACCGGGGAGCTGTTTTTT	CASKSGGRERNTGELFF
NA	NA	TRBJ2-7	TRBV28	TGTGCCACCAACAGGTTTTCTACTTCCTACGAGCAGTACTTC	CATNRFSTSYEQYF
NA	NA	TRBJ2-5	TRBV5-1	TGCGCCAGCAGCTTGAACGCAGGGGAGACCCAGTACTTC	CASSLNAGETQYF
NA	NA	TRBJ1-1	TRBV28	TGTGCCAGCAGTCGAGGGGGTAGTGTTGCTGAAGCTTTCTTT	CASSRGGSVAEAFF
TRBD1	NA	TRBJ2-7	TRBV19	TGTGCCAGTAGTATACTGCCCGGGACAGGCGAGCAGTACTTC	CASSILPGTGEQYF
TRBD1	once	TRBJ2-7	TRBV19	TGTGCCAGTAAGGGGGCATCCTACGAGCAGTACTTC	CASKGASYEQYF
NA	NA	TRBJ1-2	TRBV15	TGTGCCACCAGCAGAGATCTCGGCGACTTTGGCTACACCTTC	CATSRDLGDFGYTF
NA	NA	TRBJ2-5	TRBV19	TGTGCCAGTAGTATCACGGGAGTGGGGGAGACCCAGTACTTC	CASSITGVGETQYF
TRBD2	few	TRBJ2-7	TRBV6-5	TGTGCCAGCAGTTTAGCGGGATCCTCCTACGAGCAGTACTTC	CASSLAGSSYEQYF
TRBD2	NA	TRBJ2-1	TRBV28	TGTGCCAGCAGTTTAGCGGGGGTGCCGATGAATGAGCAGTTCTTC	CASSLAGVPMNEQFF
TRBD2	NA	TRBJ2-1	TRBV7-6	TGTGCCAGCAGCTTACGACTAGCGGGATGGGGGTCCTACAATGAGCAGTTCTTC	CASSLRLAGWGSYNEQFF
TRBD2	NA	TRBJ2-1	TRBV9	TGTGCCAGCAGCGCGGGACTAGCGGGACAAAATGGGTACAATGAGCAGTTCTTC	CASSAGLAGQNGYNEQFF
NA	few	TRBJ2-7	TRBV10-3	TGTGCCATTACCAAGGGGGTTCCGACCTACGAGCAGTACTTC	CAITKGVPTYEQYF
TRBD1	NA	TRBJ1-2	TRBV4-2	TGTGCCAGCAGCCAAGTCGATGGACAGGGGTATGGCTACACCTTC	CASSQVDGQGYGYTF
TRBD2	NA	TRBJ2-3	TRBV7-2	TGTGCCAGCAGCTCTCTTCAGACTAGCGGCACAGATACGCAGTATTTT	CASSSLQTSGTDTQYF
NA	NA	TRBJ2-7	TRBV5-4	TGTGCCAGCAGCTTACGGGGAGGACTCTACGAGCAGTACTTC	CASSLRGGLYEQYF
NA	once	TRBJ2-2	TRBV6-5	TGTGCCAGCAGTGCAGGGACGAACACCGGGGAGCTGTTTTTT	CASSAGTNTGELFF
NA	NA	TRBJ2-3	TRBV7-9	TGTGCCACCGGGGTTAACACAGATACGCAGTATTTT	CATGVNTDTQYF
NA	NA	TRBJ1-2	TRBV7-2	TGTGCCAGCAGCACTGCTCAGGGGTTGTACTATGGCTACACCTTC	CASSTAQGLYYGYTF
NA	once	TRBJ1-2	TRBV6-5	TGTGCCAGCAGCAATCAGGCTTGGATAGGTGGCTACACCTTC	CASSNQAWIGGYTF
NA	NA	TRBJ2-7	TRBV5-1	TGCGCCAGCAGCTTGGTTCAGGGGTCCTCCTACGAGCAGTACTTC	CASSLVQGSSYEQYF
TRBD1	NA	TRBJ1-1	TRBV15	TGTGCCACCAGCAGGGACAGGCTACTGAACACTGAAGCTTTCTTT	CATSRDRLLNTEAFF
NA	once	TRBJ2-1	TRBV14	TGTGCCAGCAGCCAAGATCAGGGCAGGGTATACAATGAGCAGTTCTTC	CASSQDQGRVYNEQFF
NA	NA	TRBJ2-1	TRBV28	TGTGCCAGCAGTCCCCTGATCGGTGAGCAGTTCTTC	CASSPLIGEQFF
NA	NA	TRBJ2-1	TRBV21-1	TGTGCCAGCAGCAAATGTCCGGGGACTAGAGGGAGTGAGCAGTTCTTC	CASSKCPGTRGSEQFF
TRBD1	NA	TRBJ2-7	TRBV25-1	TGTGCCAGCAGTACGACAGGGGGCTCCTACGAGCAGTACTTC	CASSTTGGSYEQYF
TRBD1	once	TRBJ1-3	TRBV10-3	TGTGCCATCAGTGTCCGACAGGGAAGAGGGAACACCATATATTTT	CAISVRQGRGNTIYF
NA	NA	TRBJ2-3	TRBV27	TGTGCCAGCACTCCGGTCGGGGGTGGCACAGATACGCAGTATTTT	CASTPVGGGTDTQYF
NA	NA	TRBJ1-2	TRBV15	TGTGCCACCAGCAGAGATCTGGAGGTGTCGGGTTCCTATGGCTACACCTTC	CATSRDLEVSGSYGYTF
NA	once	TRBJ2-3	TRBV21-1	TGTGCCAGCAGCCAGTCCGGGACAGGGGGTCAGCGGAGCACAGATACGCAGTATTTT	CASSQSGTGGQRSTDTQYF
TRBD2	once	TRBJ2-1	TRBV5-6	TGTGCCAGCAGCGCGGGGACTATACCCTACAATGAGCAGTTCTTC	CASSAGTIPYNEQFF
NA	NA	TRBJ2-7	TRBV7-2	TGTGCCAGCAGCTTAGGAGGCCTCCTCGGTGAGCAGTACTTC	CASSLGGLLGEQYF
NA	NA	TRBJ2-7	TRBV28	TGTGCCAGCAGTCGGGGGTCGAGGTACGAGCAGTACTTC	CASSRGSRYEQYF
NA	NA	TRBJ2-2	TRBV2	TGTGCCAGCAGTGGTTCAGGGTTCGAGATGACCGGGGAGCTGTTTTTT	CASSGSGFEMTGELFF
TRBD1	NA	TRBJ2-5	TRBV25-1	TGTGCCAGCAGTCCGGGACAGAGGTACCAAGAGACCCAGTACTTC	CASSPGQRYQETQYF
TRBD1	NA	TRBJ1-1	TRBV9	TGTGCCAGCAGCGTAGTCAGAGGGGGCAGTGAAGCTTTCTTT	CASSVVRGGSEAFF
NA	NA	TRBJ2-1	TRBV14	TGTGCCAGCAGCCTCATCCCCAGCGGCTCGGGTCACAATGAGCAGTTCTTC	CASSLIPSGSGHNEQFF
NA	NA	TRBJ1-5	TRBV10-3	TGTGCCATCAGTGACTCAGGGCCCGGCAATCAGCCCCAGCATTTT	CAISDSGPGNQPQHF
NA	NA	TRBJ2-5	TRBV5-1	TGCGCCAGCAGCTCACCTCGGGACTACCAAGAGACCCAGTACTTC	CASSSPRDYQETQYF
TRBD2	many	TRBJ2-1	TRBV18	TGTGCCAGCTCACCACTGCCAACTAGCGGGAGGACGGGTCACAATGAGCAGTTCTTC	CASSPLPTSGRTGHNEQFF
TRBD2	NA	TRBJ2-3	TRBV7-2	TGTGCCAGCAGCTTCCCCTTAGCGGGAGTGAGCACAGATACGCAGTATTTT	CASSFPLAGVSTDTQYF
TRBD1	NA	TRBJ1-5	TRBV19	TGTGCCAGTAGTATTCCGGGACAGGCATCTCAGCCCCAGCATTTT	CASSIPGQASQPQHF
NA	NA	TRBJ2-1	TRBV5-4	TGTGCCAGCAGTTCCGGGGTGGGCTCCTACAATGAGCAGTTCTTC	CASSSGVGSYNEQFF
NA	NA	TRBJ1-1	TRBV7-2	TGTGCCAGCAGCTTAACTATGAACACTGAAGCTTTCTTT	CASSLTMNTEAFF
TRBD1	NA	TRBJ1-2	TRBV5-5	TGTGCCAGCAGCTTAACGGGAATCAGGGGGGATAACTATGGCTACACCTTC	CASSLTGIRGDNYGYTF
NA	NA	TRBJ2-1	TRBV6-4	TGTGCCAGCAAGCTGGACACGGGTTACAATGAGCAGTTCTTC	CASKLDTGYNEQFF
TRBD2	NA	TRBJ2-3	TRBV11-3	TGTGCCAGCAGCGTCGGGACTAGACGCACAGATACGCAGTATTTT	CASSVGTRRTDTQYF
TRBD2	NA	TRBJ2-1	TRBV28	TGTGCCAGCAGTCCATCTAGCGGGAGATTCCGGAATGAGCAGTTCTTC	CASSPSSGRFRNEQFF
NA	NA	TRBJ2-7	TRBV2	TGTGCCAGCGACGGGAGCAGGCCAGGGATCTACGAGCAGTACTTC	CASDGSRPGIYEQYF
NA	NA	TRBJ2-3	TRBV9	TGTGCCAGCAGCAAAGAGAACGGGGATTACACAGATACGCAGTATTTT	CASSKENGDYTDTQYF
TRBD2	NA	TRBJ2-7	TRBV18	TGTGCCAGCTCAACGAAACTAGCGGGAGGTAAATCCTACGAGCAGTACTTC	CASSTKLAGGKSYEQYF
TRBD2	NA	TRBJ2-2	TRBV13	TGTGCCAGCGGGCTAGCGGGAGGGCCCTCGAACACCGGGGAGCTGTTTTTT	CASGLAGGPSNTGELFF